Below are 13 T cell receptor beta chains sequenced from a single sample in a study of cytomegalovirus exposure and HLA in healthy donors. The PCR used 60 Vbeta and 13 Jbeta primers. Measured with immunoSEQ multiplex PCR; TCRdb has only the in-frame clones, and not every one. The table shows about 160,000 clones, with more than 65% occurring only once. The specimen sequenced was PBMCs. Every receptor here comes from a man aged 25 to 40 in good health and CMV-seronegative.

This clone occurred once. J is TRBJ1-6 and V is TRBV19, with 9 bases lining up with TRBD1. CDR3 length: 13 amino acids. V shed 6 bases, J shed 10 bases, and the junction held 4 bases outside the gene matches. The germline V gene has CDR1 LNHDA and CDR2 SQIVND (reference sequence). This CDR3 reads CASRQGASSPLHF. In DNA form, the CDR3 reads TGTGCCAGTAGACAGGGGGCGAGCTCACCCCTCCACTTT. The full variable domain, completed using reference TRBV19 and TRBJ1-6, is DGGITQSPKYLFRKEGQNVTLSCEQNLNHDAMYWYRQDPGQGLRLIYYSQIVNDFQKGDIAEGYSVSREKKESFPLTVTSAQKNPTAFYLCASRQGASSPLHFGNGTRLTVT.

The rearrangement joins TRBV5-6 to TRBJ1-1, with D perhaps matching TRBD1 (6 bases). Germline CDR1 reads SGHDT; CDR2 reads YYEEEE. With 4 bases removed from V and 7 bases from J, the gap between germline ends came to 14 bases. CDR3 length: 13 residues. The CDR3 DNA reads as TGTGCCAGCAGCGTGACAGGTGGGATTGAAGCTTTCTTT. It codes for CASSVTGGIEAFF.

The genes are TRBV7-9 and TRBJ2-5; 8 bases match TRBD1. V was clipped by 1 base and J by 1 base; unmatched bases: 5. This CDR3 is 16 amino acids long. CDR1 is SEHNR and CDR2 is FQNEAQ in the germline V gene (reference sequence). DNA for the CDR3: TGTGCCAGCAGCTTAGGGGACAGGCAGATCCAAGAGACCCAGTACTTC. It translates to CASSLGDRQIQETQYF.

This rearrangement joins TRBV4-1 to TRBJ2-5; 10 positions match TRBD1. V lost 5 bases and J lost 3; bases outside the gene matches: 6. The germline V gene encodes CDR1 MGHRA and CDR2 YSYEKL. The CDR3 contains 15 residues. The CDR3 loop is CASSLFGTGEETQYF. DNA for the CDR3: TGCGCCAGCAGCTTGTTTGGGACAGGGGAAGAGACCCAGTACTTC.

This clone was detected once. The CDR3 loop is CASSFRGIYPGELFF. For the CDR3, the DNA is TGTGCCAGCAGCTTTAGAGGGATTTACCCCGGGGAGCTGTTTTTT. The V call is TRBV5-6, the J call TRBJ2-2; TRBD2 is a possible D gene (5 bases). CDR1 is SGHDT and CDR2 is YYEEEE in the germline V gene. V was clipped by 2 bases and J by 6 bases, with 14 bases between them. The CDR3 sequence is 15 residues long.

V and J are TRBV7-2 and TRBJ2-7; TRBD2 aligns across 12 bases. This CDR3 spans 14 amino acids. The germline CDR1 and CDR2 sequences are SGHTA and FQGNSA. The V segment lost 11 bases and the J segment 6 bases; nucleotides outside the gene matches: 11. Here the CDR3 reads CAQTPASGRGEQYF. For the CDR3, the DNA is TGTGCCCAAACTCCGGCTAGCGGGAGGGGCGAGCAGTACTTC.

This chain uses TRBV15 with TRBJ2-1; TRBD1 matches at 9 bases. V shed 3 bases, J shed 6 bases, and the junction held 6 bases outside the gene matches. The germline gives CDR1 LNHNV, CDR2 YYDKDF (reference sequence). The CDR3 is 15 amino acids. Written as DNA, the CDR3 is TGTGCCACCAGCAGCAACAGGGGGCGATCCAATGAGCAGTTCTTC. This gives the protein CATSSNRGRSNEQFF.

The genes are TRBV25-1 and TRBJ2-7; TRBD2 might be the D (6 bases). The germline gives CDR1 MGHDK, CDR2 SYGVNS. The CDR3 contains 12 residues. Trimming took off 11 bases at V and 4 bases at J, with 15 bases between the two ends. Here the CDR3 DNA reads TGTGCCCCCCGGGACTTGAATTACGAGCAGTACTTC. Encoded protein: CAPRDLNYEQYF.

This clone showed up just once. The chain is built from TRBV30 and TRBJ1-1, with D possibly being TRBD1 (6 bases). Trimming removed 5 bases at V and 6 bases at J, with 22 bases between. Germline CDR1 is GTSNPN and CDR2 is SVGIG (reference sequence). This CDR3 is built from 15 residues. The CDR3 DNA sequence: TGTGCCTGGGGTGGCCCGGGACATCAGTACGCTGAAGCTTTCTTT. This translates into CAWGGPGHQYAEAFF.

The chain combines TRBV5-1 with TRBJ2-7, with D perhaps matching TRBD1 (6 bases). CDR3 size: 15 residues. Germline V gives CDR1 SGHRS, CDR2 YFSETQ. V dropped 0 bases and J dropped 6 bases, with 16 bases sitting between them. The CDR3 DNA sequence: TGCGCCAGCAGCTTGGTACAGGGCTTTTATGGCGAGCAGTACTTC. Amino acids: CASSLVQGFYGEQYF.

This sequence joins TRBV4-3 and TRBJ2-7, with 10 bases aligning to TRBD2. The V gene's germline CDR1 is LGHNA and CDR2 YSLEER. V lost 2 bases to trimming and J lost 2 bases; unmatched junction nucleotides: 3. The CDR3 covers 15 residues. The CDR3 loop is CASSQQLAGTYEQYF. In DNA, the CDR3 is TGCGCCAGCAGCCAACAACTAGCGGGGACCTACGAGCAGTACTTC.

This chain uses TRBV19 with TRBJ2-3; TRBD2 matches 9 bases. Trimming cost V 4 bases and J 3 bases; bases outside gene matches: 5. CDR1 LNHDA and CDR2 SQIVND come from the germline V gene (reference sequence). The length of the CDR3 is 15 residues. This CDR3 is CASSTASGTTDTQYF. CDR3 nucleotides: TGTGCCAGTAGTACGGCTAGCGGGACTACAGATACGCAGTATTTT.

The rearrangement links TRBV2 to TRBJ2-1; D is unclear. Germline-derived CDR1 and CDR2 are SNHLY and FYNNEI. The CDR3 is made up of 11 amino acids. Trimming took off 4 bases at V and 9 bases at J, with 7 bases between the two ends. Written as DNA, the CDR3 is TGTGCCAGCAGTGGTAGTACTGAGCAGTTCTTC. Protein: CASSGSTEQFF.